These 13 T cell receptor beta chains were sequenced from one sample in a study of T cell responses to AZD1222 COVID-19 vaccine. TCRdb's table, derived via immunoSEQ multiplex PCR, lists solely in-frame clones and lacks some. The sample lists roughly 120,000 clones; 88% were seen once. Here the sequenced sample was peripheral blood, taken 28 days after the second AZD1222 dose. The source is an adult who received the AZD1222 COVID-19 vaccine.

The chain carries TRBV28 and TRBJ1-6, with D uncertain. V was pared by 3 bases and J by 5 bases, with 8 bases between. Germline loops: CDR1 MDHEN, CDR2 SYDVKM. The CDR3 sequence is 14 residues long. The CDR3 spells CASSFSGDNSPLHF. The CDR3 DNA follows: TGTGCCAGCAGTTTCTCCGGGGATAATTCACCCCTCCACTTT.

The V call is TRBV6-2 or TRBV6-3, the J call TRBJ2-7, with TRBD2 matching 13 bases. The CDR3 sequence is 15 residues long. The germline gives CDR1 MNHEY, CDR2 SVGEGT. The ends lost 2 bases at V and 2 bases at J; junction bases unmatched: 0. The CDR3 sequence: CASSYGLAGAYEQYF. The CDR3 DNA reads as TGTGCCAGCAGTTACGGACTAGCGGGGGCCTACGAGCAGTACTTC.

The chain links TRBV5-4 to TRBJ1-5, with D perhaps matching TRBD1 (6 bases). The V end was cut by 10 bases, the J end by 0 bases, with 11 bases between. The CDR3 runs to 13 residues. Germline V gene lookup returns CDR1 SGHNT and CDR2 YYREEE (reference sequence). In DNA form, the CDR3 reads TGTGCCGGGGGCGACAGTAGCAATCAGCCCCAGCATTTT. As protein: CAGGDSSNQPQHF.

The table lists this clone with a few counts. The V call is TRBV28, the J call TRBJ2-2; D unclear. Germline V gene lookup returns CDR1 MDHEN and CDR2 SYDVKM. The CDR3 totals 13 residues. With 9 bases removed from V and 2 bases from J, the gap between germline ends came to 10 bases. CDR3 protein: CASLEENTGELFF. The CDR3 region has the DNA TGTGCCAGTCTCGAGGAAAACACCGGGGAGCTGTTTTTT.

The V call is TRBV6-2 or TRBV6-3, the J call TRBJ1-2; 8 bases are a match to TRBD1. The CDR3 runs 15 residues. The V and J ends lost 4 bases and 4 bases, in that order; junction bases with no gene match: 8. In germline, CDR1 is MNHEY, CDR2 SVGEGT. In DNA form, the CDR3 reads TGTGCCAGCAGTTCCCTTGGACAGGGCCTCTATGGCTACACCTTC. Residues: CASSSLGQGLYGYTF.

This chain joins TRBV18 and TRBJ1-3; maybe TRBD1 (5 bases). Trimming left V 1 base short and J 1 base short, with 11 bases between. The CDR3 sequence is 16 residues long. Germline V gives CDR1 KGHSH, CDR2 LQKENI. The CDR3 reads CASSPRTQGSGNTIYF. DNA for the CDR3: TGTGCCAGCTCACCACGGACCCAGGGATCTGGAAACACCATATATTTT.

V is TRBV7-2 and J is TRBJ2-7, with TRBD1 matching 7 bases. Unmatched junction bases numbered 14, after V lost 6 bases and J lost 6 bases. There are 15 residues in the CDR3. CDR1 is SGHTA and CDR2 is FQGNSA in the germline V gene. CDR3 residues: CASREGGGRSGEQYF. In DNA, the CDR3 is TGTGCCAGCAGGGAAGGGGGCGGGCGCTCCGGCGAGCAGTACTTC.

The chain recombines TRBV7-2 with TRBJ2-7; tentatively, D is TRBD1 (6 bases). The germline V gene encodes CDR1 SGHTA and CDR2 FQGNSA. Trimming cost V 6 bases and J 0 bases, with 9 bases left between them. This CDR3 is 13 amino acids long. The CDR3 sequence is CASRGALSYEQYF. CDR3 DNA: TGTGCCAGCAGGGGGGCGCTCTCCTACGAGCAGTACTTC.

This chain links TRBV4-3 with TRBJ2-7, with 10 bases aligning to TRBD1. This CDR3 comprises 17 residues. The J segment lost 5 bases and the V segment lost 0 bases, leaving 10 bases of the junction unmatched. Germline CDR1 and CDR2: LGHNA and YSLEER. The CDR3 coding sequence is TGCGCCAGCAGCCAAGAGTTCGCCGGGACAGGGGTGAACGAGCAGTACTTC. Translating it yields CASSQEFAGTGVNEQYF.

V and J are TRBV7-9 and TRBJ2-1; either TRBD1 or TRBD2 may fit D (5 bases each). The CDR3 contains 15 residues. The germline V gene encodes CDR1 SEHNR and CDR2 FQNEAQ (reference sequence). Deletions cut 5 bases from V and 9 bases from J, with 20 bases between. The CDR3: CASSPRDRVTLEQFF. CDR3 DNA: TGTGCCAGCAGCCCACGGGACCGGGTAACTCTTGAGCAGTTCTTC.

The rearrangement links TRBV11-3 to TRBJ2-1; maybe TRBD1 (6 bases). CDR1 and CDR2 from the germline V gene are SGHNT and YENEEA. This CDR3 spans 15 amino acids. Trimming cost V 8 bases and J 4 bases, with 18 bases left between them. CDR3 nucleotide sequence: TGTGCCAGCTCCACTAGGGCAGGGGCGTACAATGAGCAGTTCTTC. Translation: CASSTRAGAYNEQFF. The whole variable domain, remainder taken from reference TRBV11-3 and TRBJ2-1, is EAGVVQSPRYKIIEKKQPVAFWCNPISGHNTLYWYLQNLGQGPELLIRYENEEAVDDSQLPKDRFSAERLKGVDSTLKIQPAELGDSAVYLCASSTRAGAYNEQFFGPGTRLTVL.

The chain is built from TRBV7-6 and TRBJ2-7, with D perhaps being TRBD1 or TRBD2 (6 bases each). Germline V gene lookup returns CDR1 SGHVS and CDR2 FNYEAQ. The CDR3 covers 17 residues. V was shortened by 4 bases and J by 2 bases, with 21 bases between the two germline ends. CDR3 region: CASSWSMGGLGTYEQYF. The DNA for the CDR3 is TGTGCCAGCAGCTGGTCCATGGGGGGCCTGGGTACCTACGAGCAGTACTTC. Looking up the rest from reference TRBV7-6 and TRBJ2-7 gives the full variable domain: GAGVSQSPRYKVTKRGQDVALRCDPISGHVSLYWYRQALGQGPEFLTYFNYEAQQDKSGLPNDRFSAERPEGSISTLTIQRTEQRDSAMYRCASSWSMGGLGTYEQYFGPGTRLTVT.

The chain recombines TRBV13 with TRBJ2-7, with a weak D call TRBD2 (5 bases). This CDR3 is 16 amino acids long. Trimming shortened V by 4 bases and J by 4 bases, and 20 bases separated the two germline ends. Germline-derived CDR1 and CDR2 are PRHDT and FYEKMQ (reference sequence). CDR3 sequence (DNA): TGTGCCAGCAGCTCCTCCAGCGGAGAGGCCCAATACGAGCAGTACTTC. Translation: CASSSSSGEAQYEQYF.